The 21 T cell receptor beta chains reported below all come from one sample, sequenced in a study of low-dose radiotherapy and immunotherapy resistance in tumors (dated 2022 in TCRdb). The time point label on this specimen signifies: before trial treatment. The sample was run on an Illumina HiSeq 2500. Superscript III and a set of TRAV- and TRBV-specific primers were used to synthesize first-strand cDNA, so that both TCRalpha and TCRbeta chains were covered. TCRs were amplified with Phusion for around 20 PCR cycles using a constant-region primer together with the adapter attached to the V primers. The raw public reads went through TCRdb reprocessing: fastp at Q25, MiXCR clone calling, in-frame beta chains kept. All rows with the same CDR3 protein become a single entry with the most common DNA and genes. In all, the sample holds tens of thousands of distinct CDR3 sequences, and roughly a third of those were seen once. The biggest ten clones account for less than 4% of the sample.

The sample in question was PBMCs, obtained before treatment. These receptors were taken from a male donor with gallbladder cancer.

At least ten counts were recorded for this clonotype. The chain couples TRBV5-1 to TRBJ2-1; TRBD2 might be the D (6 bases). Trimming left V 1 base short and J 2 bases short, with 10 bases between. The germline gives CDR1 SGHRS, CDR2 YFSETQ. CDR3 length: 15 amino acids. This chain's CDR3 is CASSLTGLPYNEQFF. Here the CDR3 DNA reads TGCGCCAGCAGCTTGACGGGACTCCCCTACAATGAGCAGTTCTTC. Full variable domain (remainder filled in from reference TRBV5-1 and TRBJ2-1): KAGVTQTPRYLIKTRGQQVTLSCSPISGHRSVSWYQQTPGQGLQFLFEYFSETQRNKGNFPGRFSGRQFSNSRSEMNVSTLELGDSALYLCASSLTGLPYNEQFFGPGTRLTVL.

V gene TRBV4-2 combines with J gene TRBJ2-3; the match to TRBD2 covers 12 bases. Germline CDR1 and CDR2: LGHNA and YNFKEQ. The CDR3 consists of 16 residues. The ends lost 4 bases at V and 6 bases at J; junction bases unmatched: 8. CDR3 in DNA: TGTGCCAGCAGCCCAAATCTAGCGGGGGGGCGCGATACGCAGTATTTT. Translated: CASSPNLAGGRDTQYF.

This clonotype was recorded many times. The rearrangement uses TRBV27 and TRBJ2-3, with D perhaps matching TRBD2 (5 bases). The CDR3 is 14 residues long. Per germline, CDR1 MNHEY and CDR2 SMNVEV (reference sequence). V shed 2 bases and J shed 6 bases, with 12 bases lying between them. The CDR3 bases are TGTGCCAGCAGTTTAGACGAGGGTGAGGATACGCAGTATTTT. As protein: CASSLDEGEDTQYF.

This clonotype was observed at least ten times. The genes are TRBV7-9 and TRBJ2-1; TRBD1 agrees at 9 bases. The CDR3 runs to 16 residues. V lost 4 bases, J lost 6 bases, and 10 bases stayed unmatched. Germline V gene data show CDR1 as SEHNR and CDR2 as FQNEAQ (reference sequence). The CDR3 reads CASSSLGGQGFNEQFF. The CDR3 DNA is TGTGCCAGCAGCTCCCTCGGGGGACAGGGATTCAATGAGCAGTTCTTC.

The CDR3 region has the DNA TGTGCCAGCAGTCCACAAGGGGGCTTCGGGGAGCTGTTTTTT. This translates into CASSPQGGFGELFF. This chain links TRBV28 with TRBJ2-2; TRBD1 agrees at 7 bases. CDR1 and CDR2 from the germline V gene are MDHEN and SYDVKM. The V and J ends lost 5 bases and 7 bases, in that order; junction bases with no gene match: 7. The CDR3 length is 14 residues.

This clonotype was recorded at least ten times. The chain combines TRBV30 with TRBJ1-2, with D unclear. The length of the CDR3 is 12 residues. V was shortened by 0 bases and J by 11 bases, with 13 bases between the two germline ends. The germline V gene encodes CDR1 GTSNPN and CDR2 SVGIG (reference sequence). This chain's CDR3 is CAWSVGGIGYTF. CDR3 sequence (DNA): TGTGCCTGGAGTGTTGGCGGTATTGGTTACACCTTC.

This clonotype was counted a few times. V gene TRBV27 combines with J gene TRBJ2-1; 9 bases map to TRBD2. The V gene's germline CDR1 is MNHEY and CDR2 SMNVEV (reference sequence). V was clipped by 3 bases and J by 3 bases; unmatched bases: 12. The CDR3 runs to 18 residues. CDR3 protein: CASSLMVAGEGYYNEQFF. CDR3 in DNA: TGTGCCAGCAGTTTGATGGTAGCGGGAGAGGGCTACTACAATGAGCAGTTCTTC.

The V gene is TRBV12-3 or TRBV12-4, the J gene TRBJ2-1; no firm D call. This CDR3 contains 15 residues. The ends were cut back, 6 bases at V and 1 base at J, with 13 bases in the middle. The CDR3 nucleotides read TGTGCCAGCAGACCATTACCTAGATCCTACAATGAGCAGTTCTTC. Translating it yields CASRPLPRSYNEQFF.

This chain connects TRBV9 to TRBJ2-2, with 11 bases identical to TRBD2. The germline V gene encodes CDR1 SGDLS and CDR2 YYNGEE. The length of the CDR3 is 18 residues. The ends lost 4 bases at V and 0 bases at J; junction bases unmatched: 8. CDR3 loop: CASSWASGGRANTGELFF. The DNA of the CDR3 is TGTGCCAGCAGCTGGGCTAGCGGGGGGAGGGCGAACACCGGGGAGCTGTTTTTT.

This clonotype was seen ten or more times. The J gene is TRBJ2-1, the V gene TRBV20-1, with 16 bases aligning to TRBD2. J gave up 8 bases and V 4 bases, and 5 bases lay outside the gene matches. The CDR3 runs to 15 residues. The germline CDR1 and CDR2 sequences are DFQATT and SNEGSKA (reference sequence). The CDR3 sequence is CSATSGTSGRDEQFF. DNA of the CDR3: TGCAGTGCTACATCCGGGACTAGCGGGAGGGATGAGCAGTTCTTC.

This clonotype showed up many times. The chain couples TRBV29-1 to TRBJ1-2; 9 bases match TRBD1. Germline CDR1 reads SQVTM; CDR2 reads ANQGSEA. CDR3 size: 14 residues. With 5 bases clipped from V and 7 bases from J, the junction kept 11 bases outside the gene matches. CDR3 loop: CSVLAGTGILGYTF. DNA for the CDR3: TGCAGCGTTCTAGCCGGGACAGGGATACTTGGCTACACCTTC.

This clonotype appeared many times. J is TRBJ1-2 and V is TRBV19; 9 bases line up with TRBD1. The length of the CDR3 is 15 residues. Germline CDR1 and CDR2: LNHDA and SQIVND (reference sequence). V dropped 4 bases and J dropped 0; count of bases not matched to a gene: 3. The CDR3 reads CASSTGQGTNYGYTF. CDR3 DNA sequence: TGTGCCAGTAGTACGGGACAGGGAACTAACTATGGCTACACCTTC. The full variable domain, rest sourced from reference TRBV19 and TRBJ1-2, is DGGITQSPKYLFRKEGQNVTLSCEQNLNHDAMYWYRQDPGQGLRLIYYSQIVNDFQKGDIAEGYSVSREKKESFPLTVTSAQKNPTAFYLCASSTGQGTNYGYTFGSGTRLTVV.

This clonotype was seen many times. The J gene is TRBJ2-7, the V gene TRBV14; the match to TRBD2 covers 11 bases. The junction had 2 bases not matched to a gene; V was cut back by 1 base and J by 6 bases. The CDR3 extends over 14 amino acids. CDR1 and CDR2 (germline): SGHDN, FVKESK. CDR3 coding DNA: TGTGCCAGCAGCCAAGTTAGCGGGAGGGGCGAGCAGTACTTC. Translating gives CASSQVSGRGEQYF.

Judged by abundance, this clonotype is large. Here the CDR3 DNA reads TGTGCCAGCAGTTCCACTGGCTACACCTTC. Residues: CASSSTGYTF. The chain joins TRBV28 to TRBJ1-2, with D unresolved. From germline, CDR1 is MDHEN and CDR2 SYDVKM. The CDR3 totals 10 residues. V lost 4 bases and J lost 7, with 4 bases in between.

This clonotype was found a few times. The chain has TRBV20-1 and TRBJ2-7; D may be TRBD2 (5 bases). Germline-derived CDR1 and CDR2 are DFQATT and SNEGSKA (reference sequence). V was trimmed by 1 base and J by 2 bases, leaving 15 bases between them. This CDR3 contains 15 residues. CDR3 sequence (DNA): TGCAGTGCTAGAGGGTTGGGAGAGAGGGCCTACGAGCAGTACTTC. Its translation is CSARGLGERAYEQYF.

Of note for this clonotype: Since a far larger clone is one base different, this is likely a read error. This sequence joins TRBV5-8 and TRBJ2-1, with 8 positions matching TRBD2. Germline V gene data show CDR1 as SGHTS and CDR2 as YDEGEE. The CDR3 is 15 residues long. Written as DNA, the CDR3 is TGTGCCTGCAGCTTAGGCGGGGGGACCTACAATGAGCAGTTCTTC. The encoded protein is CACSLGGGTYNEQFF.

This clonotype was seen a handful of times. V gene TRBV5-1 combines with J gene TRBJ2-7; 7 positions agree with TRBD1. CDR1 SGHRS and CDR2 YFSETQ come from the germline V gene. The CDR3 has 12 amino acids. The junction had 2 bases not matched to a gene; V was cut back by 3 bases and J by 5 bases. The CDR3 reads CASSYDRDEQYF. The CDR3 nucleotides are TGCGCCAGCAGCTATGACAGGGACGAGCAGTACTTC.

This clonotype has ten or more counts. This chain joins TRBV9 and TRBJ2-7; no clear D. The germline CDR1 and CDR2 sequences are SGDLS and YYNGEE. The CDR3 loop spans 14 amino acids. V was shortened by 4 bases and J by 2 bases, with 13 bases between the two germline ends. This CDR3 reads CASSPPEPPYEQYF. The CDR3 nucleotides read TGTGCCAGCAGCCCCCCCGAGCCCCCCTACGAGCAGTACTTC.

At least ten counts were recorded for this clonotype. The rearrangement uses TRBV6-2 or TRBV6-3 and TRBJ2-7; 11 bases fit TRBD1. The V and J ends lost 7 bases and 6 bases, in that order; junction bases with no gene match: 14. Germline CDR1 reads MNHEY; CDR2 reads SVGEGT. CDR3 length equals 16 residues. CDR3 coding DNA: TGTGCCAGCACCGTAAGCTCCGGGACAGGGGGAGGCGAGCAGTACTTC. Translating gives CASTVSSGTGGGEQYF.

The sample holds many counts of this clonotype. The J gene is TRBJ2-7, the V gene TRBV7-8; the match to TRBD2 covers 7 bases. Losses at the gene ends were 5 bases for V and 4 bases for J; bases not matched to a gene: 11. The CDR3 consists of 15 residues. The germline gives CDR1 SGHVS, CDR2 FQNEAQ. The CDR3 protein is CASSHGPTSQYEQYF. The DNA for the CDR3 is TGTGCCAGCAGCCACGGACCGACTAGCCAGTACGAGCAGTACTTC.

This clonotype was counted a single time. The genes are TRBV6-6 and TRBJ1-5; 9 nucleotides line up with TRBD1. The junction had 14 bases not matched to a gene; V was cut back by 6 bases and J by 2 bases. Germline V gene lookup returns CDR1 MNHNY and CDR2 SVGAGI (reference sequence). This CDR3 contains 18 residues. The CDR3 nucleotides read TGTGCCAGCAGGCCTGGACAGGGGTTGAGTCGCGGCAATCAGCCCCAGCATTTT. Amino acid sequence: CASRPGQGLSRGNQPQHF.